The 16 T cell receptor beta chains reported below all come from one sample, sequenced in a study of CD8 T cells in ankylosing spondylitis (dated by TCRdb to the late 2010s). Receptor amplification or capture employed 5' RACE. Sequencing used an Illumina HiSeq 2500. TCRdb passed the public sequencing reads through fastp at Q25 and MiXCR, retaining productive beta sequences. CDR3 protein duplicates are merged, each entry listing the most common genes and DNA. The sample table contains a few hundred thousand distinct CDR3 sequences; only one count was recorded for approximately 10% of them. The ten largest clones capture around a fifth of the sample. Sequencing input: blood, either unsorted or a sorted T cell fraction (not recorded which). These receptors came from a male donor with ankylosing spondylitis or in good health (not recorded which).

This clonotype was observed at least ten times. V usage is TRBV2 and J usage is TRBJ1-4; the D is unclear. The CDR3 is 16 residues long. The germline gives CDR1 SNHLY, CDR2 FYNNEI. Deletions cut 7 bases from V and 4 bases from J, with 19 bases between. The CDR3 DNA reads as TGTGCCAGCATGTTAAGCTTCGGACTGCTTAATGAAAAACTGTTTTTT. This gives the protein CASMLSFGLLNEKLFF. The complete variable domain, with remaining parts taken from reference TRBV2 and TRBJ1-4, reads EPEVTQTPSHQVTQMGQEVILRCVPISNHLYFYWYRQILGQKVEFLVSFYNNEISEKSEIFDDQFSVERPDGSNFTLKIRSTKLEDSAMYFCASMLSFGLLNEKLFFGSGTQLSVL.

This clonotype showed up many times. The V call is TRBV20-1, the J call TRBJ1-5, with 7 bases fitting TRBD1. The CDR3 length is 14 residues. Germline V gene sequence: CDR1 DFQATT, CDR2 SNEGSKA (reference sequence). The V and J ends lost 6 bases and 1 base, in that order; junction bases with no gene match: 6. DNA of the CDR3: TGCAGTGCCTCGACAGGGAAAAGCAATCAGCCCCAGCATTTT. Its translation: CSASTGKSNQPQHF.

There are a few counts of this clonotype. The chain couples TRBV6-6 to TRBJ2-3; no clear D. The CDR3 has 12 amino acids. Trimming cost V 6 bases and J 5 bases, with 9 bases left between them. Germline V gene lookup returns CDR1 MNHNY and CDR2 SVGAGI (reference sequence). The CDR3 protein is CASSLRIDTQYF. CDR3 in DNA: TGTGCCAGCAGCCTTCGTATAGATACGCAGTATTTT.

This clonotype was counted many times. This sequence joins TRBV5-6 and TRBJ1-6; no clear D gene. The CDR3 loop spans 14 amino acids. Germline V gives CDR1 SGHDT, CDR2 YYEEEE. Trimming left V 1 base short and J 9 bases short, with 11 bases between. The CDR3 DNA reads as TGTGCCAGCAGCTTGCAATATACCGGTTCACCCCTCCACTTT. Translated: CASSLQYTGSPLHF.

The sample holds a few counts of this clonotype. The chain employs TRBV9 and TRBJ2-3; 8 positions match TRBD2. The junction had 4 bases not matched to a gene; V was cut back by 0 bases and J by 1 base. This CDR3 contains 16 residues. CDR1 SGDLS and CDR2 YYNGEE come from the germline V gene. Written as DNA, the CDR3 is TGTGCCAGCAGCGTAGGTGCGGGGGGACGCACAGATACGCAGTATTTT. Translation: CASSVGAGGRTDTQYF.

The sample holds a few counts of this clonotype. The chain uses TRBV5-1 and TRBJ2-2, with 8 bases identical to TRBD1. Losses at the gene ends were 4 bases for V and 1 base for J; bases not matched to a gene: 6. CDR3 length: 16 residues. From germline, CDR1 is SGHRS and CDR2 YFSETQ. The CDR3 sequence is CASSPTGTGNTGELFF. CDR3 coding DNA: TGCGCCAGCAGCCCAACCGGGACAGGGAACACCGGGGAGCTGTTTTTT.

The chain recombines TRBV6-1 with TRBJ1-5; possible D gene TRBD1, 5 bases. Germline CDR1 and CDR2: MNHNS and SASEGT. The V gene lost 6 bases and the J gene lost 1 base, with 7 bases spanning the gap. The CDR3 totals 13 residues. The CDR3 DNA reads TGTGCCAGCAGGACAGTAAGCAATCAGCCCCAGCATTTT. It yields the protein CASRTVSNQPQHF.

V usage is TRBV3-1 and J usage is TRBJ1-2; 9 bases agree with TRBD1. Germline V gene sequence: CDR1 LGHDT, CDR2 YNNKEL (reference sequence). The J segment lost 8 bases and the V segment lost 6 bases, leaving 13 bases of the junction unmatched. This CDR3 is built from 15 residues. The CDR3 DNA is TGTGCCAGCAGGCTCACAGGGGGCGGAACTCGGGGCTACACCTTC. This codes for CASRLTGGGTRGYTF.

This clonotype was found a few times. The chain carries TRBV4-2 and TRBJ2-7, with 15 nucleotides matching TRBD2. The V gene's germline CDR1 is LGHNA and CDR2 YNFKEQ. Unmatched junction bases numbered 8, after V lost 2 bases and J lost 3 bases. This CDR3 region has 18 residues. The CDR3 sequence: CASSQKEPGLAGGYEQYF. The DNA for the CDR3 is TGTGCCAGCAGCCAAAAGGAACCGGGACTAGCGGGGGGCTACGAGCAGTACTTC.

V is TRBV6-2 or TRBV6-3 and J is TRBJ2-1; the match to TRBD1 covers 8 bases. From germline, CDR1 is MNHEY and CDR2 SVGEGT. The CDR3 sequence is 15 residues long. The V gene end was trimmed by 6 bases and the J gene end by 2 bases; junction bases not matched to a gene: 6. The CDR3 loop is CASSLGTGTYNEQFF. The DNA for the CDR3 is TGTGCCAGCAGCCTTGGGACAGGTACCTACAATGAGCAGTTCTTC.

This clonotype was detected only once. A single base separates this from a much larger clone, so it may be a read error. The chain employs TRBV7-2 and TRBJ1-4; D is unresolved. The CDR3 consists of 15 residues. The germline V gene encodes CDR1 SGHTA and CDR2 FQGNSA. The ends were cut back, 0 bases at V and 1 base at J, with 6 bases in the middle. The CDR3 protein is CASSLAAGTNEKLFF. CDR3 in DNA: TGTGCCAGCAGCTTAGCGGCGGGAACTAATGAAAAACTGTTTTTT.

This clonotype came up a few times. The chain couples TRBV5-1 to TRBJ2-1, with D unresolved. Germline CDR1 is SGHRS and CDR2 is YFSETQ. V lost 3 bases to trimming and J lost 0 bases, with 10 bases between them. This CDR3 region has 15 residues. The CDR3 DNA follows: TGCGCCAGCAGCTCCAGAGGTAACTCCTACAATGAGCAGTTCTTC. This codes for CASSSRGNSYNEQFF.

The sample holds many counts of this clonotype. The chain carries TRBV7-2 and TRBJ1-6; no definite D call. The V gene lost 5 bases and the J gene lost 4 bases, with 9 bases spanning the gap. The CDR3 spans 14 residues. Per germline, CDR1 SGHTA and CDR2 FQGNSA. The CDR3 nucleotides are TGTGCCAGCAGCCAGGCGGGATATAATTCACCCCTCCACTTT. The encoded protein is CASSQAGYNSPLHF.

The genes are TRBV11-2 and TRBJ1-5; no clear D. This CDR3 comprises 13 residues. Germline CDR1 and CDR2: SGHAT and FQNNGV. With 2 bases removed from V and 4 bases from J, the gap between germline ends came to 6 bases. As DNA, the CDR3 is TGTGCCAGCAGCTTAAATTGGAATCAGCCCCAGCATTTT. It codes for CASSLNWNQPQHF.

Ten or more counts support this clonotype. One junction end does not reproduce the germline sequence, and a read error may be involved. The gene calls are TRBV12-3 or TRBV12-4 and TRBJ1-2, with a possible D match to TRBD1 (6 bases). The CDR3 spans 15 residues. CDR3 sequence reads: CASRLSSGQGGGYTF. The CDR3 nucleotides read TGTGCCAGCCGTTTATCATCGGGACAAGGGGGAGGCTACACCTTC.

This clonotype has ten or more counts. The CDR3 region has the DNA TGCGCCAGCAGCTTGCAGGGGAAGTTGGAGACCCAGTACTTC. As protein: CASSLQGKLETQYF. The J gene is TRBJ2-5, the V gene TRBV5-1; TRBD1 might be the D (6 bases). V lost 1 base and J 5 bases, leaving 12 bases between the germline ends. The CDR3 runs to 14 residues. In germline, CDR1 is SGHRS, CDR2 YFSETQ.